Listed here are 10 T cell receptor beta chains from one sample, sequenced in a study of shared clonotypes between healthy human individuals. The protocol was immunoSEQ multiplex PCR, while the TCRdb copy is restricted to in-frame clones and leaves out a portion. The data show 2 million to 2.5 million clones, just under 95% seen once. The sequencing sample was made of naive CD4+ T cells from PBMCs. Sample subset: CD45RA+ positively selected. These receptors all stem from a man aged 18 to 29 in good health. Some clones in this sample may be carry-over from other donors' samples.

This chain uses TRBV7-2 with TRBJ2-1; TRBD2 aligns across 9 bases. Germline-derived CDR1 and CDR2 are SGHTA and FQGNSA. Trimming took 1 base from V and 4 from J; bases not matched to a gene: 5. The CDR3 runs to 16 residues. The CDR3, as DNA: TGTGCCAGCAGCTTAGGGACTAGCGACCTGTACAATGAGCAGTTCTTC. Translation gives CASSLGTSDLYNEQFF. The full variable domain, with the rest looked up from reference TRBV7-2 and TRBJ2-1, is GAGVSQSPSNKVTEKGKDVELRCDPISGHTALYWYRQSLGQGLEFLIYFQGNSAPDKSGLPSDRFSAERTGGSVSTLTIQRTQQEDSAVYLCASSLGTSDLYNEQFFGPGTRLTVL.

V gene TRBV7-2 combines with J gene TRBJ2-1; TRBD2 aligns across 7 bases. CDR3 length: 14 residues. V lost 2 bases to trimming and J lost 6 bases; unmatched junction nucleotides: 4. Germline-derived CDR1 and CDR2 are SGHTA and FQGNSA. In DNA, the CDR3 is TGTGCCAGCAGCTTACCACTAGCGAGCAATGAGCAGTTCTTC. Its protein product is CASSLPLASNEQFF. The variable domain in full, with the rest retrieved from reference TRBV7-2 and TRBJ2-1, is GAGVSQSPSNKVTEKGKDVELRCDPISGHTALYWYRQSLGQGLEFLIYFQGNSAPDKSGLPSDRFSAERTGGSVSTLTIQRTQQEDSAVYLCASSLPLASNEQFFGPGTRLTVL.

The rearrangement joins TRBV27 to TRBJ2-7; D perhaps matches TRBD1 (8 bases). Germline CDR1 and CDR2: MNHEY and SMNVEV (reference sequence). V dropped 2 bases and J dropped 5 bases, with 25 bases sitting between them. CDR3 length equals 18 residues. CDR3 sequence (DNA): TGTGCCAGCAGTTTAAGTTTCATCGACAGGGGACTAATCGACGAGCAGTACTTC. The encoded protein is CASSLSFIDRGLIDEQYF.

V usage is TRBV28 and J usage is TRBJ1-6; a possible D gene is TRBD1 (5 bases). The CDR3 extends over 17 amino acids. V lost 6 bases and J 4 bases, leaving 19 bases between the germline ends. CDR1 is MDHEN and CDR2 is SYDVKM in the germline V gene. CDR3 nucleotide sequence: TGTGCCAGCAGGTCTCTGTCGGGGGTGAGATATAATTCACCCCTCCACTTT. It codes for CASRSLSGVRYNSPLHF.

V usage is TRBV7-2 and J usage is TRBJ2-5; possible D gene TRBD2, 7 bases. In germline, CDR1 is SGHTA, CDR2 FQGNSA. There are 16 residues in the CDR3. Between the trimmed V and J ends, which lost 1 base and 5 bases, there was a span of 17 bases. The CDR3 here is CASSLGRGRGKETQYF. In DNA, the CDR3 is TGTGCCAGCAGCTTAGGCCGTGGGAGGGGGAAGGAGACCCAGTACTTC.

The chain carries TRBV30 and TRBJ2-5, with 9 nucleotides matching TRBD2. The CDR3 spans 15 residues. V gave up 1 base and J gave up 4 bases; unmatched junction bases: 7. Germline V gene data show CDR1 as GTSNPN and CDR2 as SVGIG (reference sequence). The CDR3 DNA is TGTGCCTGGAGTGGGGGTAGCGGGAGTCGAGAGACCCAGTACTTC. Translating it yields CAWSGGSGSRETQYF.

The DNA of the CDR3 is TGTGCCAGCACCACCGCGGCGGGGAACTATGGCTACACCTTC. The encoded protein is CASTTAAGNYGYTF. The J gene is TRBJ1-2, the V gene TRBV28; D unclear. The CDR3 consists of 14 residues. V was pared by 7 bases and J by 2 bases, with 14 bases between. From germline, CDR1 is MDHEN and CDR2 SYDVKM.

The V gene is TRBV11-2, the J gene TRBJ2-1, with 10 bases identical to TRBD2. CDR3 length equals 17 residues. The V segment lost 7 bases and the J segment 8 bases; nucleotides outside the gene matches: 17. Germline assignment: CDR1 SGHAT and CDR2 FQNNGV. The CDR3 nucleotides are TGTGCCAGCACCGAAAGGTGGGCTAGCGGGAGAGGCGATGAGCAGTTCTTC. It codes for CASTERWASGRGDEQFF.

This chain joins TRBV18 and TRBJ2-7; weak D call: TRBD2 (7 bases). In germline, CDR1 is KGHSH, CDR2 LQKENI. The CDR3 has 15 amino acids. Trimming left V 3 bases short and J 6 bases short, with 18 bases between. The CDR3 nucleotides are TGTGCCAGCTCACCCGCGGTGACTGGGGGGGCCGAGCAGTACTTC. Translation gives CASSPAVTGGAEQYF.

The CDR3 DNA is TGTGCCAGGCCCCGTATAGTCTCCTCTGGAAACACCATATATTTT. The encoded protein is CARPRIVSSGNTIYF. The rearrangement joins TRBV5-3 to TRBJ1-3; D ambiguous. TRBV5-3 is placed among ORFs of uncertain function. The V gene lost 8 bases and the J gene lost 0 bases, with 15 bases spanning the gap. The CDR3 is 15 residues long.